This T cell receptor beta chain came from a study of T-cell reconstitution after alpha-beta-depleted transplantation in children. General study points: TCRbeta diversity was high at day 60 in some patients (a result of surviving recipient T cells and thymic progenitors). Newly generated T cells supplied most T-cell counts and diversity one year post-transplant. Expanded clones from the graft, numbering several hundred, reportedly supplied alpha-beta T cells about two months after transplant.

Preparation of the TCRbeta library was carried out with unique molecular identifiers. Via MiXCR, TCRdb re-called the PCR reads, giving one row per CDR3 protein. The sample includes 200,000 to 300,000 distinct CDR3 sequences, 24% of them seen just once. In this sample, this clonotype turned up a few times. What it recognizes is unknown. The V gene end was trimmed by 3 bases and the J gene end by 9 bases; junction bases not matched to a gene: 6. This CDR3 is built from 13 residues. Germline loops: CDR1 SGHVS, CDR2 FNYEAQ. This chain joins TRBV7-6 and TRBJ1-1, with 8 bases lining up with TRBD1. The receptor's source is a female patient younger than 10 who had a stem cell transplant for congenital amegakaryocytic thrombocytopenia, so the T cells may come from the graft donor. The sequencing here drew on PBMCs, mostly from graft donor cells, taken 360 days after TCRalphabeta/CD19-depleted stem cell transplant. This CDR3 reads CASSLGDRGKAFF. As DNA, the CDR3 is TGTGCCAGCAGCTTGGGAGACAGGGGTAAAGCTTTCTTT.